This T cell receptor beta chain was retrieved from a study of T cell changes during pregnancy in multiple sclerosis. Sequencing used immunoSEQ multiplex PCR; TCRdb keeps in-frame clones, though not all of them. The data show approximately 32,000 clones, 90% to 95% seen once. The CDR3 runs 17 residues. V shed 1 base, J shed 4 bases, and the junction held 8 bases outside the gene matches. Germline values: CDR1 MGHRA, CDR2 YSYEKL. The sequencing here drew on CD4+ T cells from peripheral blood mononuclear cells, taken in the second trimester of pregnancy. The chain couples TRBV4-1 to TRBJ1-3; 9 nucleotides match TRBD1. This clonotype originated in a female donor with multiple sclerosis, enrolled in a pregnancy study. The CDR3 is CASSQVADRGSGNTIYF. CDR3 DNA sequence: TGCGCCAGCAGCCAAGTGGCGGACAGGGGTTCCGGAAACACCATATATTTT.